This TCR beta chain was captured by sequencing in a study of T cells after yellow fever vaccination. J was trimmed by 10 bases and V by 3 bases; bases with no gene match: 13. This CDR3 spans 16 amino acids. Via MiXCR, TCRdb re-called the 5' RACE reads, giving one row per CDR3 protein. Seen here are hundreds of thousands of distinct CDR3 sequences, around a sixth observed once, and the top ten hold 17%. The table lists this clonotype with a few counts. This receptor was taken from a man younger than 35 who received the YFV17D yellow fever vaccine. The sample here was PBMCs, taken more than 4 days after the first yellow fever vaccination. The chain employs TRBV12-3 or TRBV12-4 and TRBJ2-1; 9 nucleotides line up with TRBD2. CDR3 coding DNA: TGTGCCAGCAGTTTCCTTAGCGGGGGCCCATCAGAGGAGCAGTTCTTC. It specifies CASSFLSGGPSEEQFF.